Following are 27 T cell receptor beta chains from one sample sequenced in a study of OX40 agonist ivuxolimab in advanced cancers. Some clones are missing from TCRdb's copy, which holds only in-frame ones; the method was immunoSEQ multiplex PCR. The sample lists about 64,000 clones, 84% occurring once. The input for sequencing was CD4+ or CD8+ T cells sorted from blood, taken in a trial of the OX40 agonist ivuxolimab. These receptors were taken from an adult with an advanced solid tumor such as melanoma, head and neck, liver or kidney cancer.

In this sample, this clone turned up a few times. The chain combines TRBV7-3 with TRBJ2-3; no firm D call. Germline assignment: CDR1 SGHTA and CDR2 FQGTGA. The CDR3 is 14 residues long. V lost 5 bases and J lost 3, with 12 bases in between. As DNA, the CDR3 is TGTGCCAGCAGCCCAACCCTCCAGACAGATACGCAGTATTTT. Its protein product is CASSPTLQTDTQYF.

The chain couples TRBV7-8 to TRBJ2-7; no reliable D call. There are 17 residues in the CDR3. The germline V gene has CDR1 SGHVS and CDR2 FQNEAQ. The V end lost 1 base, the J end lost 2 bases, and 18 bases lay between the germline ends. CDR3 DNA sequence: TGTGCCAGCAGCTTAGTGGGTGGTAGCAGGATCACCTACGAGCAGTACTTC. Its protein is CASSLVGGSRITYEQYF.

This sequence joins TRBV28 and TRBJ1-5; 10 bases line up with TRBD1. Trimming cost V 2 bases and J 7 bases; bases outside gene matches: 8. The germline V gene has CDR1 MDHEN and CDR2 SYDVKM. The CDR3 runs 16 residues. The CDR3 nucleotides are TGTGCCAGCAGTTTAGGACAGGGGGTCTACAGGCAGCCCCAGCATTTT. Encoded protein: CASSLGQGVYRQPQHF.

V and J are TRBV27 and TRBJ2-5; 9 bases align to TRBD2. The germline gives CDR1 MNHEY, CDR2 SMNVEV (reference sequence). V was pared by 0 bases and J by 7 bases, with 3 bases of the junction left unmatched. The CDR3 consists of 14 residues. The CDR3 DNA follows: TGTGCCAGCAGTTTATCGGCGGGAGGGGGGACCCAGTACTTC. This gives the protein CASSLSAGGGTQYF.

The chain links TRBV5-1 to TRBJ2-1, with 7 nucleotides matching TRBD2. Germline assignment: CDR1 SGHRS and CDR2 YFSETQ. Trimming removed 0 bases from V and 7 bases from J; junction bases left unmatched: 4. CDR3 size: 14 residues. The CDR3 DNA reads as TGCGCCAGCAGCTTGGGACTAGCCGCGAATGAGCAGTTCTTC. Its protein product is CASSLGLAANEQFF.

The rearrangement joins TRBV28 to TRBJ2-2, with D possibly being TRBD2 (5 bases). V lost 5 bases to trimming and J lost 4 bases, with 17 bases between them. CDR3 length equals 16 residues. From germline, CDR1 is MDHEN and CDR2 SYDVKM. The CDR3 nucleotides are TGTGCCAGCAGTCAATCGGGAAAAGGTGGCACCGGGGAGCTGTTTTTT. Amino acid sequence: CASSQSGKGGTGELFF.

The V and J genes are TRBV10-3 and TRBJ1-2; D remains ambiguous. V lost 3 bases and J 4 bases, leaving 12 bases between the germline ends. The CDR3 totals 14 residues. Germline V gives CDR1 ENHRY, CDR2 SYGVKD. The CDR3 nucleotides read TGTGCCATCAGTGACTACGGGAGGGCCTATGGCTACACCTTC. Its protein product is CAISDYGRAYGYTF.

The J gene is TRBJ2-1, the V gene TRBV29-1; 8 bases match TRBD1. This CDR3 has 16 amino acids. Per germline, CDR1 SQVTM and CDR2 ANQGSEA. V shed 5 bases, J shed 3 bases, and the junction held 12 bases outside the gene matches. The CDR3 spells CSVIEGQVDYYNEQFF. The CDR3 bases are TGCAGCGTTATAGAGGGACAGGTAGACTACTACAATGAGCAGTTCTTC.

The rearrangement uses TRBV6-5 and TRBJ2-3; D is unresolved. The CDR3 totals 13 residues. Deletions cut 2 bases from V and 4 bases from J, with 7 bases between. Germline lookup yields CDR1 MNHEY and CDR2 SVGAGI. The CDR3 region has the DNA TGTGCCAGCAGTTACCTCGGGCCAGATACGCAGTATTTT. Translation: CASSYLGPDTQYF.

The chain is built from TRBV7-2 and TRBJ2-5, with a tentative D call TRBD1 (6 bases). V was pared by 5 bases and J by 2 bases, with 15 bases between. CDR1 is SGHTA and CDR2 is FQGNSA in the germline V gene. This CDR3 spans 15 amino acids. The CDR3 DNA reads as TGTGCCAGCAGCCCGACAGGTTTTCTACAAGAGACCCAGTACTTC. Protein sequence: CASSPTGFLQETQYF.

The chain links TRBV28 to TRBJ2-5, with 9 bases aligning to TRBD2. The V gene end was trimmed by 3 bases and the J gene end by 5 bases; junction bases not matched to a gene: 4. Germline values: CDR1 MDHEN, CDR2 SYDVKM. This CDR3 comprises 14 residues. Here the CDR3 reads CASSLAGGPETQYF. The CDR3 DNA reads as TGTGCCAGCAGTTTGGCGGGGGGGCCGGAGACCCAGTACTTC.

The V call is TRBV5-1, the J call TRBJ2-7; no clear D gene. CDR3 length: 14 residues. Germline lookup yields CDR1 SGHRS and CDR2 YFSETQ. Deletions cut 7 bases from V and 6 bases from J, with 20 bases between. The DNA of the CDR3 is TGCGCCAGCGCAGAAGGTACCGGTCGCCTCGAGCAGTACTTC. Protein sequence: CASAEGTGRLEQYF.

The chain uses TRBV19 and TRBJ1-5; a possible D gene is TRBD1 (6 bases). V dropped 7 bases and J dropped 2 bases, with 24 bases sitting between them. CDR1 and CDR2 from the germline V gene are LNHDA and SQIVND (reference sequence). This CDR3 contains 18 residues. CDR3 nucleotides: TGTGCCAGTATGGGCCTAGGAGGGGGGGGCAAGGGCAATCAGCCCCAGCATTTT. Protein: CASMGLGGGGKGNQPQHF. The whole variable domain, filled in from reference TRBV19 and TRBJ1-5, reads DGGITQSPKYLFRKEGQNVTLSCEQNLNHDAMYWYRQDPGQGLRLIYYSQIVNDFQKGDIAEGYSVSREKKESFPLTVTSAQKNPTAFYLCASMGLGGGGKGNQPQHFGDGTRLSIL.

V and J are TRBV4-2 and TRBJ1-4; D unresolved. Germline lookup yields CDR1 LGHNA and CDR2 YNFKEQ. Trimming took off 1 base at V and 0 bases at J, with 9 bases between the two ends. The CDR3 is 16 residues long. The chain's CDR3 is CASSQGQDATNEKLFF. CDR3 nucleotides: TGTGCCAGCAGCCAAGGCCAGGATGCAACTAATGAAAAACTGTTTTTT.

The rearrangement joins TRBV19 to TRBJ1-4; 10 nucleotides match TRBD1. V lost 6 bases and J lost 7; bases outside the gene matches: 5. This CDR3 contains 14 residues. Germline V gene lookup returns CDR1 LNHDA and CDR2 SQIVND (reference sequence). The CDR3 sequence: CASRRQGAAEKLFF. DNA for the CDR3: TGTGCCAGTAGAAGACAGGGGGCGGCTGAAAAACTGTTTTTT.

CDR3 in amino acids: CASSFPIDKGGAGNTIYF. CDR3 in DNA: TGTGCCAGCAGCTTTCCTATAGACAAGGGGGGAGCTGGAAACACCATATATTTT. The V and J genes are TRBV7-9 and TRBJ1-3, with D tentatively TRBD1 (6 bases). The V end was cut by 3 bases, the J end by 2 bases, with 20 bases between. Germline V gene sequence: CDR1 SEHNR, CDR2 FQNEAQ (reference sequence). The CDR3 spans 18 residues.

As concerns this clone: Other DNA sequences in the same sample also yield this CDR3. The chain links TRBV19 to TRBJ1-5; D is ambiguous. Trimming pared 7 bases from V and 2 bases from J, leaving 12 bases between. In germline, CDR1 is LNHDA, CDR2 SQIVND (reference sequence). This CDR3 has 14 amino acids. CDR3 DNA sequence: TGTGCCAGTACGTTGAGGCCTGGCAATCAGCCCCAGCATTTT. Protein product: CASTLRPGNQPQHF.

This rearrangement joins TRBV27 to TRBJ2-1, with 7 bases lining up with TRBD2. Trimming cost V 2 bases and J 0 bases; bases outside gene matches: 4. The germline CDR1 and CDR2 sequences are MNHEY and SMNVEV (reference sequence). The CDR3 covers 16 residues. The CDR3 here is CASSLLAVSSYNEQFF. The CDR3, as DNA: TGTGCCAGCAGTTTACTAGCGGTTAGCTCCTACAATGAGCAGTTCTTC.

The CDR3 protein is CASSLTGGEKLFF. CDR3 coding DNA: TGTGCCAGCAGCTTGACGGGGGGTGAAAAACTGTTTTTT. The chain has TRBV5-5 and TRBJ1-4, with D tentatively TRBD1 (5 bases). V lost 1 base to trimming and J lost 7 bases, with 8 bases between them. Germline V lookup: CDR1 SGHKS, CDR2 YYEKEE (reference sequence). The CDR3 loop spans 13 amino acids.

The rearrangement uses TRBV28 and TRBJ2-1; perhaps TRBD2 as D (7 bases). CDR3 length: 16 residues. V was clipped by 2 bases and J by 0 bases, with 11 bases between them. Germline CDR1 and CDR2: MDHEN and SYDVKM. The CDR3 region is CASSLARGASYNEQFF. In DNA form, the CDR3 reads TGTGCCAGCAGTTTAGCCCGGGGGGCCTCCTACAATGAGCAGTTCTTC.

This clone was found a few times. The chain uses TRBV7-2 and TRBJ2-3; the D gene could be TRBD1 or TRBD2 (5 bases each). V was pared by 2 bases and J by 6 bases, with 6 bases between. This CDR3 comprises 12 residues. CDR1 and CDR2 from the germline V gene are SGHTA and FQGNSA. CDR3 nucleotides: TGTGCCAGCAGCTTATGGGGGGATACGCAGTATTTT. Protein sequence: CASSLWGDTQYF.

In nucleotides, the CDR3 is TGTGCCAGCAGCGTGACTACAGGGAATGAGCAGTTCTTC. Translated: CASSVTTGNEQFF. The chain is built from TRBV9 and TRBJ2-1; weak D call: TRBD1 (6 bases). Trimming stripped 2 bases from V and 7 bases from J, with 10 bases between. CDR3 length: 13 residues. In germline, CDR1 is SGDLS, CDR2 YYNGEE.

The chain has TRBV11-3 and TRBJ2-1; 12 bases match TRBD2. J gave up 0 bases and V 3 bases, and 6 bases lay outside the gene matches. This CDR3 contains 18 residues. Looked up from germline, CDR1 is SGHNT and CDR2 is YENEEA. The CDR3 loop is CASSLGPGLAGSYNEQFF. CDR3 DNA sequence: TGTGCCAGCAGCTTGGGACCGGGACTAGCGGGCTCCTACAATGAGCAGTTCTTC.

The rearrangement links TRBV10-3 to TRBJ2-3, with TRBD2 matching 13 bases. The CDR3 covers 19 residues. Trimming at V came to 6 bases and at J to 1 base, leaving 13 bases not matched to a gene. CDR1 and CDR2 from the germline V gene are ENHRY and SYGVKD. The CDR3 sequence is CAISWTSGSRTNGTDTQYF. DNA for the CDR3: TGTGCCATCAGCTGGACTAGCGGGAGTAGGACGAACGGCACAGATACGCAGTATTTT.

The CDR3 reads CASNRGRRDTQYF. The CDR3 nucleotides read TGCGCCAGCAACCGGGGTAGACGGGATACGCAGTATTTT. The rearrangement uses TRBV4-1 and TRBJ2-3, with D maybe TRBD2 (5 bases). The CDR3 runs to 13 residues. The V and J ends lost 7 bases and 6 bases respectively, with 14 bases between them. Germline lookup yields CDR1 MGHRA and CDR2 YSYEKL.

The chain uses TRBV4-3 and TRBJ2-3; weak D call: TRBD2 (6 bases). Germline-derived CDR1 and CDR2 are LGHNA and YSLEER. The V gene lost 0 bases and the J gene lost 4 bases, with 17 bases spanning the gap. The CDR3 length is 17 residues. CDR3 DNA sequence: TGCGCCAGCAGCCAAGACCCCCCCGGGGGAGATTCAGATACGCAGTATTTT. This codes for CASSQDPPGGDSDTQYF.

Note on this clone: At one end, the junction sequence differs from germline, possibly due to a read error. The genes are TRBV2 and TRBJ1-4; no reliable D call. The germline V gene has CDR1 SNHLY and CDR2 FYNNEI. The CDR3 is 14 residues long. CDR3 bases: TGTGCCAGCAGGGAAGGCGGAACTAATGAAAAACTGTTTTTT. This encodes CASREGGTNEKLFF.